Sequencing of this T cell receptor beta chain was carried out in a study of T cell changes during pregnancy in multiple sclerosis (dated by TCRdb to about 2019). For the wider study: Changes in the T cell repertoire over the course of pregnancy were examined in this study in women with multiple sclerosis.

Note on this clone: This clone's antigen is unknown. The input lacks base qualities; no much larger clone sits a single base away.

The library was made by the immunoSEQ multiplex PCR assay. Here the immuneACCESS table is served through TCRdb, limited to in-frame sequences with V and J called. Missing clones are a known gap in these copies; in checked studies unresolved V genes cover under half, and the rest lacks a known reason. The sample records about 45,000 clones, roughly 93% of which are singletons. Clones ranked in the top ten supply over 1.1% of the sample. Its CDR3 holds 14 amino acids, cysteine through phenylalanine. Just the 42-base CDR3 DNA is kept, in frame starting at base 1. Cut back by 4 bases and 5 bases, the V and J ends lie 14 bases apart. CDR1 and CDR2 (MGHRA, YSYEKL) derive from the germline V gene.

The sequence came from a female donor with multiple sclerosis, enrolled in a pregnancy study. Recombination joined TRBV4-1 with TRBJ2-5, with the D segment identity uncertain. The specimen was PBMCs (not recorded whether the cells were cultured). The CDR3 reads CASSPGPLWETQYF. The DNA sequence follows: TGCGCCAGCAGCCCTGGACCACTTTGGGAGACCCAGTACTTC.